These T cell receptor beta chains were read from a single sample in a study of PD-1 blockade in mismatch repair-deficient tumors. Produced via immunoSEQ multiplex PCR; TCRdb's table is partial and in-frame only. In the table there are approximately 100,000 clones, 70% to 85% of which are singletons. The sequences come from peripheral blood, collected roughly eight months after starting pembrolizumab. The receptor source for this set is an adult with mismatch repair-deficient cancer. Each CDR3 is given with its conserved first and last residue. Each record gives: J gene, D gene, clone size, V gene, CDR3 length, CDR3 DNA, CDR3 protein. D genes are given only for firm matches. The size of a clone is reported for some rows only, either as once, few or many, or as a class for expanded clones.

j_call: TRBJ2-3
d_call: -
clone_size: -
v_call: TRBV9
cdr3_length: 14
cdr3_nt: TGTGCCAGCAGCGTAGTTGCCAGCACAGATACGCAGTATTTT
cdr3_aa: CASSVVASTDTQYF

j_call: TRBJ2-1
d_call: TRBD2
clone_size: once
v_call: TRBV2
cdr3_length: 15
cdr3_nt: TGTGCCAGCAACCGACTAGCGGGAACCTACAATGAGCAGTTCTTC
cdr3_aa: CASNRLAGTYNEQFF

j_call: TRBJ1-2
d_call: -
clone_size: -
v_call: TRBV15
cdr3_length: 11
cdr3_nt: TGTGCCACCAGCTCAGAGATAGACTACACCTTC
cdr3_aa: CATSSEIDYTF

j_call: TRBJ2-3
d_call: -
clone_size: many
v_call: TRBV7-6
cdr3_length: 16
cdr3_nt: TGTGCCAGCAGCTTATTCGGGCGGAGGAGCACAGATACGCAGTATTTT
cdr3_aa: CASSLFGRRSTDTQYF

j_call: TRBJ2-3
d_call: -
clone_size: -
v_call: TRBV5-6
cdr3_length: 12
cdr3_nt: TGTGCCAGCAGCCCCATGACAGATACGCAGTATTTT
cdr3_aa: CASSPMTDTQYF

j_call: TRBJ2-7
d_call: -
clone_size: -
v_call: TRBV4-3
cdr3_length: 18
cdr3_nt: TGCGCCAGCAGCCAAGATTACCGACCGCGGCTTTACTCCTACGAGCAGTACTTC
cdr3_aa: CASSQDYRPRLYSYEQYF

j_call: TRBJ2-1
d_call: -
clone_size: -
v_call: TRBV7-3
cdr3_length: 13
cdr3_nt: TGTGCCAGCAGCTCAGGCTCTTACAATGAGCAGTTCTTC
cdr3_aa: CASSSGSYNEQFF

j_call: TRBJ2-1
d_call: TRBD2
clone_size: -
v_call: TRBV11-1
cdr3_length: 14
cdr3_nt: TGTGCCAGCAGCCCTCTGGGCGGGAGTCGGGAGCAGTTCTTC
cdr3_aa: CASSPLGGSREQFF

j_call: TRBJ1-1
d_call: -
clone_size: -
v_call: TRBV11-3
cdr3_length: 14
cdr3_nt: TGTGCCAGCAGCCGACGTATTAAGAACACTGAAGCTTTCTTT
cdr3_aa: CASSRRIKNTEAFF

j_call: TRBJ2-3
d_call: -
clone_size: -
v_call: TRBV14
cdr3_length: 13
cdr3_nt: TGTGCCAGCAGCCAAGATCTGACGAGTACGCAGTATTTT
cdr3_aa: CASSQDLTSTQYF

j_call: TRBJ1-5
d_call: -
clone_size: -
v_call: TRBV12-5
cdr3_length: 14
cdr3_nt: TGTGCTAGTGGCCGCGGGGCTAGCAATCAGCCCCAGCATTTT
cdr3_aa: CASGRGASNQPQHF

j_call: TRBJ1-2
d_call: -
clone_size: -
v_call: TRBV6-6
cdr3_length: 12
cdr3_nt: TGTGCCAGCAGTTCGGACTCCTATGGCTACACCTTC
cdr3_aa: CASSSDSYGYTF

j_call: TRBJ1-5
d_call: -
clone_size: -
v_call: TRBV18
cdr3_length: 13
cdr3_nt: TGTGCCAGCTCAACGGAGGGTGATCAGCCCCAGCATTTT
cdr3_aa: CASSTEGDQPQHF

j_call: TRBJ1-2
d_call: -
clone_size: -
v_call: TRBV9
cdr3_length: 13
cdr3_nt: TGTGCCAGCAGCACTGGGCCCGGTGATGGCTACACCTTC
cdr3_aa: CASSTGPGDGYTF

j_call: TRBJ2-5
d_call: -
clone_size: -
v_call: TRBV9
cdr3_length: 13
cdr3_nt: TGTGCCAGCAGCGCGGGATTCCAAGAGACCCAGTACTTC
cdr3_aa: CASSAGFQETQYF

j_call: TRBJ2-1
d_call: -
clone_size: -
v_call: TRBV4-1
cdr3_length: 14
cdr3_nt: TGCGCCAGCAGCCAACCCCTGGGGACCCGCGAGCAGTTCTTC
cdr3_aa: CASSQPLGTREQFF

j_call: TRBJ2-1
d_call: -
clone_size: -
v_call: TRBV11-3
cdr3_length: 15
cdr3_nt: TGTGCCAGCAGCTTAGACGTGGGAGGTCACAATGAGCAGTTCTTC
cdr3_aa: CASSLDVGGHNEQFF

j_call: TRBJ2-1
d_call: -
clone_size: -
v_call: TRBV7-9
cdr3_length: 16
cdr3_nt: TGTGCCAGCAGCTTTCCCCCCTTGGGGGATTACAATGAGCAGTTCTTC
cdr3_aa: CASSFPPLGDYNEQFF

j_call: TRBJ2-4
d_call: -
clone_size: -
v_call: TRBV5-6
cdr3_length: 16
cdr3_nt: TGTGCCAGCAGCCCTAGCCTAAGGGGCGCCAAAAACATTCAGTACTTC
cdr3_aa: CASSPSLRGAKNIQYF

j_call: TRBJ2-4
d_call: TRBD1
clone_size: few
v_call: TRBV6-1
cdr3_length: 17
cdr3_nt: TGTGCCAGCGGTGGACAGGGGGCAGTCGGGGCCAAAAACATTCAGTACTTC
cdr3_aa: CASGGQGAVGAKNIQYF

j_call: TRBJ1-5
d_call: -
clone_size: -
v_call: TRBV2
cdr3_length: 15
cdr3_nt: TGTGCCAGCAATCTCGCTTTGGGCCTAAATCAGCCCCAGCATTTT
cdr3_aa: CASNLALGLNQPQHF

j_call: TRBJ2-5
d_call: -
clone_size: -
v_call: TRBV15
cdr3_length: 12
cdr3_nt: TGTGCCACGGGACGGTCAAAAGAGACCCAGTACTTC
cdr3_aa: CATGRSKETQYF

j_call: TRBJ2-1
d_call: TRBD1
clone_size: few
v_call: TRBV6-1
cdr3_length: 16
cdr3_nt: TGTGCCAGCAGTCAAGCCCGGACAGGGGGCTTCAATGAGCAGTTCTTC
cdr3_aa: CASSQARTGGFNEQFF